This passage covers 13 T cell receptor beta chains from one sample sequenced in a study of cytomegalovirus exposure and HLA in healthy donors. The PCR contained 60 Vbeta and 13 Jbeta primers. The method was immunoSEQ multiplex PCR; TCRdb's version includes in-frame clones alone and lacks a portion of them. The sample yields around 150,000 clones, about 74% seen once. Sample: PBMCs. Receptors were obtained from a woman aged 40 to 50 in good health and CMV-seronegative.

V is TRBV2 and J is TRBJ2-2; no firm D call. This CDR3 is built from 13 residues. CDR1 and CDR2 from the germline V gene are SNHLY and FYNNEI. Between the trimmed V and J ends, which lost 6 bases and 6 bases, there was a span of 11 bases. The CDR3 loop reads CASRYARPGELFF. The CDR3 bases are TGTGCCAGCAGATACGCTAGGCCCGGGGAGCTGTTTTTT.

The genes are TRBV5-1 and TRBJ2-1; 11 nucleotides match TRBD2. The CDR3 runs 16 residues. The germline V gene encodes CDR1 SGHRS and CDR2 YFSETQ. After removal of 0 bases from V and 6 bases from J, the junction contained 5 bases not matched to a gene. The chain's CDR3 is CASSLVTSGMGNEQFF. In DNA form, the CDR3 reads TGCGCCAGCAGCTTGGTGACTAGCGGGATGGGCAATGAGCAGTTCTTC. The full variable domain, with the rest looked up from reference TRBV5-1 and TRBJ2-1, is KAGVTQTPRYLIKTRGQQVTLSCSPISGHRSVSWYQQTPGQGLQFLFEYFSETQRNKGNFPGRFSGRQFSNSRSEMNVSTLELGDSALYLCASSLVTSGMGNEQFFGPGTRLTVL.

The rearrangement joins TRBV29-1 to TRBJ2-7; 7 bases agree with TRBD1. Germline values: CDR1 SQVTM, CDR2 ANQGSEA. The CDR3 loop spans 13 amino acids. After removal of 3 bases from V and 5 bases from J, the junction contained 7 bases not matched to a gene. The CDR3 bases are TGCAGCGTTGAGACAGGGTTCAACGACGAGCAGTACTTC. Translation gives CSVETGFNDEQYF.

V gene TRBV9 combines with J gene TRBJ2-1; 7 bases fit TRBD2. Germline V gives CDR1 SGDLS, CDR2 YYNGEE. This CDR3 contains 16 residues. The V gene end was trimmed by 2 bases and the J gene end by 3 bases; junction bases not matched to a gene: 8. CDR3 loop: CASSVGAGNDYNEQFF. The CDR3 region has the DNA TGTGCCAGCAGCGTGGGAGCGGGAAACGACTACAATGAGCAGTTCTTC.

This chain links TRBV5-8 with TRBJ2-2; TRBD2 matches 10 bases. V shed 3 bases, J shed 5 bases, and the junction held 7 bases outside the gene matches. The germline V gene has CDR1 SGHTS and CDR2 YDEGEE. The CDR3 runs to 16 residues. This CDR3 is CASSSQRGGWTGELFF. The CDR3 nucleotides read TGTGCCAGCAGCTCCCAGCGGGGGGGTTGGACCGGGGAGCTGTTTTTT.

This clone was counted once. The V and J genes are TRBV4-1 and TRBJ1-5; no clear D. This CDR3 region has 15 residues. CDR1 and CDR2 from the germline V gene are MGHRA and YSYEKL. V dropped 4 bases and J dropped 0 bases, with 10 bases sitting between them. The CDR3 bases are TGCGCCAGCAGCCCGAGGGCCCTTAGCAATCAGCCCCAGCATTTT. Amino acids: CASSPRALSNQPQHF.

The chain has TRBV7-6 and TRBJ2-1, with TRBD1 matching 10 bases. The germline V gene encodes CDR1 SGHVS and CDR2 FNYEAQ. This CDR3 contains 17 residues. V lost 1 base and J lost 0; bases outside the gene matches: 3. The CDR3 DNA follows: TGTGCCAGCAGCTTAGGACAGGGGGCTGGCTCCTACAATGAGCAGTTCTTC. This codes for CASSLGQGAGSYNEQFF.

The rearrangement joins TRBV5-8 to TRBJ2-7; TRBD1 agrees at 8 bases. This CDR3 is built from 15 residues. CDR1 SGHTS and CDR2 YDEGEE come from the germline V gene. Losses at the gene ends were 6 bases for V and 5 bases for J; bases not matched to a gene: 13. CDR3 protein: CASTKTGTGAHEQYF. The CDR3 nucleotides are TGTGCCAGCACAAAGACCGGGACAGGTGCACACGAGCAGTACTTC.

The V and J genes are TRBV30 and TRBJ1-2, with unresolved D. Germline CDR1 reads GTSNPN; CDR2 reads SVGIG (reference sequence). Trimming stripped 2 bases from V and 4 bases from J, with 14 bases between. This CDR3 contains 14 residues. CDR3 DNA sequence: TGTGCCTGGAGTCCGACCCGACGGGGCTATGGCTACACCTTC. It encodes CAWSPTRRGYGYTF.

The CDR3 reads CASSLTGGAGSGYTF. The CDR3 region has the DNA TGTGCCAGCAGCTTGACAGGGGGCGCAGGGAGTGGCTACACCTTC. J is TRBJ1-2 and V is TRBV7-8; 10 bases are shared with TRBD1. The V gene end was trimmed by 3 bases and the J gene end by 7 bases; junction bases not matched to a gene: 8. Germline CDR1 and CDR2: SGHVS and FQNEAQ. CDR3 length: 15 residues.

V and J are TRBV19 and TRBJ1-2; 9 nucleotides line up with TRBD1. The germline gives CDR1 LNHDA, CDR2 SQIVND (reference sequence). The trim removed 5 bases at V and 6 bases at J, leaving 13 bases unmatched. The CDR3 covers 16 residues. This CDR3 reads CASSFNRGPRSDGYTF. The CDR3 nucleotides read TGTGCCAGTAGTTTTAACAGGGGGCCCCGAAGTGATGGCTACACCTTC. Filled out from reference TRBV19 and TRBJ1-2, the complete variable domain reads DGGITQSPKYLFRKEGQNVTLSCEQNLNHDAMYWYRQDPGQGLRLIYYSQIVNDFQKGDIAEGYSVSREKKESFPLTVTSAQKNPTAFYLCASSFNRGPRSDGYTFGSGTRLTVV.

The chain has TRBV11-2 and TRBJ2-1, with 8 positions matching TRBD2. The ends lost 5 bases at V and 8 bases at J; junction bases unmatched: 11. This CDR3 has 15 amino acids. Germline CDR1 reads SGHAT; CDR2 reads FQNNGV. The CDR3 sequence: CASSPGGTRVDEQFF. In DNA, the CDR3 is TGTGCCAGCAGCCCGGGCGGGACTAGGGTCGATGAGCAGTTCTTC.

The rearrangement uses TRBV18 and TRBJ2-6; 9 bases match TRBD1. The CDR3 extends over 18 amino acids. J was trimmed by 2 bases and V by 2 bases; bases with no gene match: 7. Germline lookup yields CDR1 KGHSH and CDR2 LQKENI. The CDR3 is CASSPDRGESTGANVLTF. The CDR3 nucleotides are TGTGCCAGCTCACCAGACAGGGGGGAGTCAACTGGGGCCAACGTCCTGACTTTC.